The next 20 T cell receptor beta chains were all read from a single sample in a study of T-cell memory formation after mild COVID-19. TCRdb reprocessed the 5' RACE reads with MiXCR, giving one entry per CDR3 protein. The sample contains 500,000 to 650,000 distinct CDR3 sequences, 20% to 25% of which appear only once. The sample taken for sequencing was PBMCs or a T cell subset sorted from them (not recorded which). The receptors stem from an adult woman who had mild COVID-19 (a few samples of this study predate the infection). Cell type and time point are not known.

In its sample, this clonotype was seen a few times. The chain employs TRBV5-1 and TRBJ2-2; no reliable D call. Trimming pared 4 bases from V and 2 bases from J, leaving 15 bases between. This CDR3 has 16 amino acids. Germline CDR1 is SGHRS and CDR2 is YFSETQ. The CDR3: CASSGGGGPNTGELFF. The CDR3 DNA follows: TGCGCCAGCAGCGGCGGCGGCGGACCTAACACCGGGGAGCTGTTTTTT. Variable domain in full (rest from reference TRBV5-1 and TRBJ2-2): KAGVTQTPRYLIKTRGQQVTLSCSPISGHRSVSWYQQTPGQGLQFLFEYFSETQRNKGNFPGRFSGRQFSNSRSEMNVSTLELGDSALYLCASSGGGGPNTGELFFGEGSRLTVL.

The rearrangement uses TRBV11-2 and TRBJ2-1; no firm D call. The CDR3 extends over 15 amino acids. V lost 1 base to trimming and J lost 0 bases, with 7 bases between them. CDR1 and CDR2 (germline): SGHAT, FQNNGV. This CDR3 reads CASSLGVASYNEQFF. DNA for the CDR3: TGTGCCAGCAGCTTAGGGGTAGCCTCCTACAATGAGCAGTTCTTC. The full variable domain, rest sourced from reference TRBV11-2 and TRBJ2-1, is EAGVAQSPRYKIIEKRQSVAFWCNPISGHATLYWYQQILGQGPKLLIQFQNNGVVDDSQLPKDRFSAERLKGVDSTLKIQPAKLEDSAVYLCASSLGVASYNEQFFGPGTRLTVL.

This clonotype was seen a handful of times. The CDR3 sequence: CASSDPGQPQHF. CDR3 nucleotides: TGTGCCAGCAGCGATCCGGGCCAGCCCCAGCATTTT. The chain couples TRBV11-3 to TRBJ1-5; D is unresolved. This CDR3 has 12 amino acids. CDR1 is SGHNT, CDR2 YENEEA, per germline. Trimming took off 5 bases at V and 7 bases at J, with 9 bases between the two ends.

This clonotype showed up just a few times. V usage is TRBV5-5 and J usage is TRBJ2-3; 8 bases are a match to TRBD2. Trimming cost V 4 bases and J 0 bases; bases outside gene matches: 7. The CDR3 consists of 16 residues. Germline V gives CDR1 SGHKS, CDR2 YYEKEE (reference sequence). Written as DNA, the CDR3 is TGTGCCAGCAGCCGGATTAGCGGGGCTAGCACAGATACGCAGTATTTT. This encodes CASSRISGASTDTQYF.

The rearrangement joins TRBV7-6 to TRBJ2-2, with D uncertain. From germline, CDR1 is SGHVS and CDR2 FNYEAQ. Trimming took off 11 bases at V and 7 bases at J, with 14 bases between the two ends. CDR3 size: 12 residues. The CDR3 reads CAWNLGNGELFF. The CDR3 DNA follows: TGTGCCTGGAACCTGGGGAACGGGGAGCTGTTTTTT. Complete variable domain (other parts from reference TRBV7-6 and TRBJ2-2): GAGVSQSPRYKVTKRGQDVALRCDPISGHVSLYWYRQALGQGPEFLTYFNYEAQQDKSGLPNDRFSAERPEGSISTLTIQRTEQRDSAMYRCAWNLGNGELFFGEGSRLTVL.

The V and J genes are TRBV14 and TRBJ2-5; 9 bases align to TRBD1. J gave up 2 bases and V 0 bases, and 7 bases lay outside the gene matches. The germline V gene has CDR1 SGHDN and CDR2 FVKESK. The CDR3 loop spans 17 amino acids. DNA for the CDR3: TGTGCCAGCAGCCAAGATCGGGGGACAGGGTGGCAAGAGACCCAGTACTTC. Amino acid sequence: CASSQDRGTGWQETQYF.

This clonotype was seen only a few times. The chain combines TRBV7-9 with TRBJ2-1; TRBD2 aligns across 7 bases. Germline V gene lookup returns CDR1 SEHNR and CDR2 FQNEAQ (reference sequence). The CDR3 totals 14 residues. Trimming at V came to 4 bases and at J to 10 bases, leaving 10 bases not matched to a gene. The CDR3 sequence: CASSSGLSLVEQFF. In DNA form, the CDR3 reads TGTGCCAGCAGCTCGGGACTATCCTTAGTGGAGCAGTTCTTC.

This chain uses TRBV10-3 with TRBJ2-7; tentative D call: TRBD2 (6 bases). The V end was cut by 6 bases, the J end by 1 base, with 37 bases between. The CDR3 has 22 residues. The germline CDR1 and CDR2 sequences are ENHRY and SYGVKD. The CDR3 spells CAIRRDGTSYYPDRFESYEQYF. The CDR3 nucleotides read TGTGCCATCAGACGGGACGGGACTTCATATTATCCGGACCGTTTTGAGTCCTACGAGCAGTACTTC.

This rearrangement joins TRBV2 to TRBJ1-2, with D hard to call. The CDR3 totals 12 residues. Trimming removed 8 bases at V and 6 bases at J, with 13 bases between. Germline V gives CDR1 SNHLY, CDR2 FYNNEI. The CDR3 sequence is CASVSGIHGYTF. The CDR3 nucleotides read TGTGCCAGCGTCTCGGGGATCCATGGCTACACCTTC.

This clonotype was detected only a few times. This chain joins TRBV19 and TRBJ2-7; TRBD2 matches at 7 bases. Trimming cost V 6 bases and J 4 bases; bases outside gene matches: 9. CDR1 and CDR2 (germline): LNHDA, SQIVND (reference sequence). The CDR3 is made up of 14 amino acids. The CDR3 DNA is TGTGCCAGTAGCTTCGTGGGAGGGAGGTACGAGCAGTACTTC. It is translated as CASSFVGGRYEQYF. Full variable domain (rest looked up from reference TRBV19 and TRBJ2-7): DGGITQSPKYLFRKEGQNVTLSCEQNLNHDAMYWYRQDPGQGLRLIYYSQIVNDFQKGDIAEGYSVSREKKESFPLTVTSAQKNPTAFYLCASSFVGGRYEQYFGPGTRLTVT.

In its sample, this clonotype was seen many times. This CDR3 is CSAWTGTYTEAFF. DNA for the CDR3: TGCAGTGCGTGGACAGGGACGTACACTGAAGCTTTCTTT. The chain employs TRBV20-1 and TRBJ1-1, with TRBD1 identical over 8 bases. The CDR3 consists of 13 residues. Germline values: CDR1 DFQATT, CDR2 SNEGSKA (reference sequence). The V gene end was trimmed by 6 bases and the J gene end by 3 bases; junction bases not matched to a gene: 6.

The CDR3 region is CASRPINRDNTQYF. Written as DNA, the CDR3 is TGTGCCAGCAGACCCATTAACAGGGACAATACGCAGTATTTT. V is TRBV12-3 or TRBV12-4 and J is TRBJ2-3; D is perhaps TRBD1 (6 bases). The CDR3 loop spans 14 amino acids. The V gene lost 6 bases and the J gene lost 7 bases, with 17 bases spanning the gap.

The chain has TRBV27 and TRBJ2-3, with 13 bases matching TRBD2. The germline CDR1 and CDR2 sequences are MNHEY and SMNVEV (reference sequence). V was clipped by 4 bases and J by 4 bases; unmatched bases: 14. This CDR3 spans 19 amino acids. As DNA, the CDR3 is TGTGCCAGCAGTTCCGGGCTCAAATGGACTAGCGGGAGCCCAGATACGCAGTATTTT. Translated, it gives CASSSGLKWTSGSPDTQYF.

The rearrangement links TRBV10-3 to TRBJ2-1, with TRBD2 matching 7 bases. The CDR3 length is 15 residues. V shed 2 bases and J 5 bases; nucleotides not matched to a gene: 6. CDR1 is ENHRY, CDR2 SYGVKD, per germline. CDR3 sequence: CAISESGKGHNEQFF. CDR3 DNA: TGTGCCATCAGTGAGAGCGGGAAGGGCCACAATGAGCAGTTCTTC.

The rearrangement uses TRBV20-1 and TRBJ1-2; the match to TRBD1 covers 10 bases. After removal of 0 bases from V and 8 bases from J, the junction contained 12 bases not matched to a gene. In germline, CDR1 is DFQATT, CDR2 SNEGSKA (reference sequence). The CDR3 consists of 16 residues. The DNA of the CDR3 is TGCAGTGCTAGAGATCCGGGACAGGGGTACGCTAACGGCTACACCTTC. Translation: CSARDPGQGYANGYTF.

This clonotype was counted a few times. The chain is built from TRBV9 and TRBJ2-2; D is uncertain. The CDR3 loop spans 14 amino acids. Germline CDR1 reads SGDLS; CDR2 reads YYNGEE. Trimming took 3 bases from V and 7 from J, leaving 13 bases between them. Written as DNA, the CDR3 is TGTGCCAGCAGCGAGGCCTCCAGAATCGGGGAGCTGTTTTTT. The encoded protein is CASSEASRIGELFF.

This clonotype was seen more than once but under ten times. V gene TRBV6-2 or TRBV6-3 combines with J gene TRBJ1-1; no clear D. Trimming took 8 bases from V and 3 from J, leaving 7 bases between them. Looked up from germline, CDR1 is MNHEY and CDR2 is SVGEGT. The CDR3 extends over 11 amino acids. This CDR3 is CASRFYTEAFF. CDR3 coding DNA: TGTGCCAGCCGATTTTACACTGAAGCTTTCTTT.

This clonotype was detected a few times. V and J are TRBV4-3 and TRBJ1-5, with D hard to call. V lost 0 bases, J lost 6 bases, and 12 bases lay in between. There are 15 residues in the CDR3. Germline CDR1 LGHNA, CDR2 YSLEER. In nucleotides, the CDR3 is TGCGCCAGCAGCCAAGATCTTAAGGCGCGTCAGCCCCAGCATTTT. Its protein product is CASSQDLKARQPQHF.

This clonotype was seen a handful of times. This chain connects TRBV6-6 to TRBJ2-6, with 8 bases aligning to TRBD1. The CDR3 is made up of 14 amino acids. CDR1 is MNHNY and CDR2 is SVGAGI in the germline V gene (reference sequence). Unmatched junction bases numbered 3, after V lost 9 bases and J lost 2 bases. For the CDR3, the DNA is TGTGCCAGTCTGACAGGGGCTGGGGCCAACGTCCTGACTTTC. As protein: CASLTGAGANVLTF.

This clonotype was picked up a small number of times. One end of the junction does not line up with germline, which may come from a read error. The chain links TRBV5-6 to TRBJ1-1; the match to TRBD1 covers 9 bases. Germline V gives CDR1 SGHDT, CDR2 YYEEEE. The CDR3 extends over 15 amino acids. As DNA, the CDR3 is TGTGCCAGCAGCTTCCCCGGGACAGGGAACCCTGAAGCTTTCTTT. It specifies CASSFPGTGNPEAFF.